The clone carrying this T cell receptor (beta chain) came up many times. Its specificity is unknown. This entry belongs to a study of T cell repertoires in cytomegalovirus infection. The study, taken as a whole, reports: Carriers of CMV plus the relevant HLA were identified by cumulative public TCR beta family frequency. HLA-C-restricted, CMV-specific TCR beta clonotypes were dominant ex vivo.

In germline, CDR1 is SGHVS, CDR2 FNYEAQ. The CDR3 length is 14 residues. Trimming removed 5 bases from V and 4 bases from J, with 14 bases in between. TCRdb ran MiXCR on the reads and lists one entry per CDR3 protein. This sample has 100,000 to 150,000 distinct CDR3 sequences; about 10% occur once, and the top ten carry about 9.5%. The receptor comes from a human donor in good health (CMV status not recorded). Some clones in this sample may be carry-over from other donors' samples. The chain links TRBV7-6 to TRBJ2-5, with D possibly being TRBD2 (6 bases). The specimen sequenced was PBMCs. The CDR3 DNA follows: TGTGCCAGCAGCGAAATTGGGGGAGGAGAGACCCAGTACTTC. This translates into CASSEIGGGETQYF. Full variable domain (remainder filled in from reference TRBV7-6 and TRBJ2-5): GAGVSQSPRYKVTKRGQDVALRCDPISGHVSLYWYRQALGQGPEFLTYFNYEAQQDKSGLPNDRFSAERPEGSISTLTIQRTEQRDSAMYRCASSEIGGGETQYFGPGTRLLVL.